This T cell receptor beta chain was sequenced for a study of T cells in Graves' hyperthyroidism and ophthalmopathy. Findings of the study overall: Blood also carried most thyroid clonotypes expanded above 0.001.

Germline CDR1 and CDR2: SGHVS and FNYEAQ. With V trimmed by 3 bases and J by 6 bases, 6 bases remained unmatched. This CDR3 has 16 residues. There were TCR beta CDR3 regions amplified from RNA transcripts. HTBI primers were used for first-round RT-PCR of the TCR CDR3. TCRdb re-called the multiplex PCR reads with MiXCR, one entry per CDR3 protein. The table includes about 640,000 distinct CDR3 sequences, about 20% detected once. PBMCs were derived from roughly 10 ml fresh peripheral blood. This clonotype showed up just a few times. As yet, its antigen is unknown. Material: blood. This sequence originates from a young man with Graves' ophthalmopathy. V usage is TRBV7-6 and J usage is TRBJ2-3; 13 nucleotides agree with TRBD2. The CDR3 loop reads CASSFKGLAGADTQYF. The CDR3 DNA reads TGTGCCAGCAGCTTCAAAGGACTAGCGGGAGCGGATACGCAGTATTTT.